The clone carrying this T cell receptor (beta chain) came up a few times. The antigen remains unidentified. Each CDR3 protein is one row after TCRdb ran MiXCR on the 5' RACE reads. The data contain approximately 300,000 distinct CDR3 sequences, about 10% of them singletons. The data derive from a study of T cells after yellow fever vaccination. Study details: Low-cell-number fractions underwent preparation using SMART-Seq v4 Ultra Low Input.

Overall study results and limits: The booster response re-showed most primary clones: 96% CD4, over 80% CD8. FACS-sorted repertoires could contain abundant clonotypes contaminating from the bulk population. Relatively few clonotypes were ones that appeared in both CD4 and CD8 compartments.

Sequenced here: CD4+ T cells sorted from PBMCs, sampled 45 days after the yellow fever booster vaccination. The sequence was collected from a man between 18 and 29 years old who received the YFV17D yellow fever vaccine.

CDR3 sequence reads: CASVTYQETQYF. CDR3 DNA sequence: TGTGCCAGCGTAACGTACCAAGAGACCCAGTACTTC. V is TRBV21-1 and J is TRBJ2-5. TRBV21-1 is given as a pseudogene. CDR3 length: 12 amino acids.